Sequencing of this T cell receptor beta chain was carried out in a study of T-cell reconstitution after alpha-beta-depleted transplantation in children. This clonotype was counted ten times or more. With V trimmed by 0 bases and J by 4 bases, 6 bases remained unmatched. Per germline, CDR1 MRHNA and CDR2 SNTAGT. CDR3 length: 16 residues. During its preparation, the TCRbeta library received unique molecular identifiers. MiXCR, applied by TCRdb to the PCR reads, yields one record per CDR3 protein. The data show hundreds of thousands of distinct CDR3 sequences, with 12% seen just once and 2.6% held by the top ten.

The sequence was collected from a human donor who donated a stem cell graft to a child with acute lymphoblastic leukemia. This material consisted of PBMCs from the stem cell graft donor, taken from the stem cell graft. The chain recombines TRBV6-4 with TRBJ2-3; 8 bases map to TRBD2. DNA for the CDR3: TGTGCCAGCAGTGACTCGGGTAGCGGGGTGCCAGATACGCAGTATTTT. Translation: CASSDSGSGVPDTQYF.